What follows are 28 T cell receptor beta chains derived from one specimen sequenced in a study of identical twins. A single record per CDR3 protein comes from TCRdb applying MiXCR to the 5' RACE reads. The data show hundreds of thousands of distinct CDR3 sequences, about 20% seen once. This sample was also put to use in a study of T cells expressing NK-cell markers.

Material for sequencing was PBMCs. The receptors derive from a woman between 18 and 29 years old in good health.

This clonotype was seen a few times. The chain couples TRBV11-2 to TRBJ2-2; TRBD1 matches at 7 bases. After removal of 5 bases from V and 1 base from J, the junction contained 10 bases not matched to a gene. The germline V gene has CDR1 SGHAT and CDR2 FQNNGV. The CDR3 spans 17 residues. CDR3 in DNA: TGTGCCAGCAGCAGACAGGGCCGGACTGTGAACACCGGGGAGCTGTTTTTT. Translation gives CASSRQGRTVNTGELFF.

CDR3 sequence reads: CASRPLDSRGNNEQFF. The CDR3 DNA follows: TGTGCCAGCAGACCCCTTGACTCCCGGGGCAACAATGAGCAGTTCTTC. The chain uses TRBV27 and TRBJ2-1; D tentatively fits TRBD1 or TRBD2 (5 bases each). Trimming shortened V by 6 bases and J by 5 bases, and 20 bases separated the two germline ends. Germline values: CDR1 MNHEY, CDR2 SMNVEV (reference sequence). CDR3 length equals 16 residues.

The CDR3 here is CSARDRAGVYEQFF. The CDR3 DNA reads TGCAGTGCTAGAGATCGAGCGGGAGTGTATGAGCAGTTCTTC. The chain couples TRBV20-1 to TRBJ2-1; 8 nucleotides agree with TRBD2. The germline CDR1 and CDR2 sequences are DFQATT and SNEGSKA (reference sequence). This CDR3 has 14 residues. V gave up 0 bases and J gave up 8 bases; unmatched junction bases: 6.

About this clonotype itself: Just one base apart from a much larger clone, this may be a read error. The CDR3 spells CASSRGRNTEAFF. CDR3 coding DNA: TGTGCCAGCAGTAGGGGCAGGAACACTGAAGCTTTCTTT. J is TRBJ1-1 and V is TRBV6-1; D is perhaps TRBD1 (5 bases). CDR1 and CDR2 from the germline V gene are MNHNS and SASEGT. The ends were cut back, 5 bases at V and 1 base at J, with 8 bases in the middle. This CDR3 contains 13 residues.

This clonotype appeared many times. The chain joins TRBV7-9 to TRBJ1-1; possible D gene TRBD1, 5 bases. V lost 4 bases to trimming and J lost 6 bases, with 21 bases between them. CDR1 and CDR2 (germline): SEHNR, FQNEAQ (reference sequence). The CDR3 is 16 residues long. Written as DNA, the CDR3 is TGTGCCAGCAGCTCCCCGCCGAAAGGGGAGGGAGCTGAAGCTTTCTTT. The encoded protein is CASSSPPKGEGAEAFF.

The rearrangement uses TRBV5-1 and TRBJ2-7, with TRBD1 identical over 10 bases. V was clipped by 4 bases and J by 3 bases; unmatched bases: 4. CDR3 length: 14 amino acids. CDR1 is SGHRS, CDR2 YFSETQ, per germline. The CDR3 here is CASSVWDRGYEQYF. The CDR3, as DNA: TGCGCCAGCAGCGTGTGGGACAGGGGCTACGAGCAGTACTTC.

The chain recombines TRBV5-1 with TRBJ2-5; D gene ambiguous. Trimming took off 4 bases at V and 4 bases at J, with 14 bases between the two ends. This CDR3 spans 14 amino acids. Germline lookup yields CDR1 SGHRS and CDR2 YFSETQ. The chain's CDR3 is CASSLLLDGETQYF. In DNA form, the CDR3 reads TGCGCCAGCAGCCTCCTTTTGGATGGAGAGACCCAGTACTTC. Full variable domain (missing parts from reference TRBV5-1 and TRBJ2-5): KAGVTQTPRYLIKTRGQQVTLSCSPISGHRSVSWYQQTPGQGLQFLFEYFSETQRNKGNFPGRFSGRQFSNSRSEMNVSTLELGDSALYLCASSLLLDGETQYFGPGTRLLVL.

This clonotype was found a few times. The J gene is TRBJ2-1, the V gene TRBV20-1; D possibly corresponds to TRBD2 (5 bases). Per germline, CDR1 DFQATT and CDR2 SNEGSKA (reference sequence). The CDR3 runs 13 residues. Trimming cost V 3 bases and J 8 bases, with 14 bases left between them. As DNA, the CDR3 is TGCAGTGCTAGTGAGAGGGTGAGGCATGAGCAGTTCTTC. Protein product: CSASERVRHEQFF.

This CDR3 is CASRGLPMDNEQFF. The CDR3 DNA sequence: TGCGCCAGCAGAGGACTCCCAATGGACAATGAGCAGTTCTTC. This rearrangement joins TRBV5-1 to TRBJ2-1; a weak D match, TRBD2 (5 bases). The CDR3 contains 14 residues. The germline gives CDR1 SGHRS, CDR2 YFSETQ. V was clipped by 5 bases and J by 5 bases, with 14 bases between them.

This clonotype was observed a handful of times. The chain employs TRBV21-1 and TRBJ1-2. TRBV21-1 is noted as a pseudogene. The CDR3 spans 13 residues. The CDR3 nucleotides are TGTGCCAGCAGCAAACCGGCTAACTATGGCTACACCTTC. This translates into CASSKPANYGYTF.

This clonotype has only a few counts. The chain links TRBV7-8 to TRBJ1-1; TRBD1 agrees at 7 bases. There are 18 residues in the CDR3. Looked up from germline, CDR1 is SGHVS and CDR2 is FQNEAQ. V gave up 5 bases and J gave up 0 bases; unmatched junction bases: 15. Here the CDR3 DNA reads TGTGCCAGCAGCAAGAGATCGGGACAGAGAGTTATGAACACTGAAGCTTTCTTT. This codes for CASSKRSGQRVMNTEAFF.

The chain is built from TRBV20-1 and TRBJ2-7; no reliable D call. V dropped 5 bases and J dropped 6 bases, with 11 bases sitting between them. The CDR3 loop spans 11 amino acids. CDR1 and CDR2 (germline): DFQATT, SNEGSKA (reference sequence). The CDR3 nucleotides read TGCAGTGCTTCCCCATCGGGCGAGCAGTACTTC. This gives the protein CSASPSGEQYF.

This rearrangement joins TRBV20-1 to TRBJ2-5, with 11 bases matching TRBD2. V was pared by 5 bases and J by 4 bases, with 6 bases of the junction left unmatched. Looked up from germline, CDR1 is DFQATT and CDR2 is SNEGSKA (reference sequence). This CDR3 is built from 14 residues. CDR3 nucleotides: TGCAGTGCTCCTAGCGGGGGGCAGAGAGAGACCCAGTACTTC. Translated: CSAPSGGQRETQYF.

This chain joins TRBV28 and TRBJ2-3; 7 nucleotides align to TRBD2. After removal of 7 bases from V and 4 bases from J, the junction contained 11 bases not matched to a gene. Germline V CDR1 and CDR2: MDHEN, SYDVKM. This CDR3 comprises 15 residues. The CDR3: CASKRAGRVPDTQYF. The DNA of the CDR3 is TGTGCCAGCAAGCGGGCAGGGAGGGTTCCAGATACGCAGTATTTT.

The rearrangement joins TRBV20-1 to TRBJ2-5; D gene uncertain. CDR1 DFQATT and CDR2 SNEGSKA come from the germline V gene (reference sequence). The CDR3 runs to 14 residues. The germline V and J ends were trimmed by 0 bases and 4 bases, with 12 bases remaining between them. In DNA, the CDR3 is TGCAGTGCTAGAGATATGGACCTGTCAGAGACCCAGTACTTC. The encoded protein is CSARDMDLSETQYF.

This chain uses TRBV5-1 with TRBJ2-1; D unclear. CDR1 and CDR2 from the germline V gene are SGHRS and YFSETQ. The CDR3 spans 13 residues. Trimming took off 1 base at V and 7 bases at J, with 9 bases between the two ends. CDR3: CASSLNIGNEQFF. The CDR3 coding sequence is TGCGCCAGCAGCTTGAACATCGGGAATGAGCAGTTCTTC.

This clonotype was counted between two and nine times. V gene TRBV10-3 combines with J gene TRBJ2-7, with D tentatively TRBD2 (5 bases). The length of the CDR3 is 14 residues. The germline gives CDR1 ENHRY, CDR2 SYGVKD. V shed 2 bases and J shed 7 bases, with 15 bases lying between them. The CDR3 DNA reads TGTGCCATCAGTGAGGAAAGACCTCCGGGGGAGCAGTACTTC. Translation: CAISEERPPGEQYF.

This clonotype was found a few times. CDR3: CASSPPSTGGTGELFF. The CDR3, as DNA: TGCGCCAGCAGCCCACCGTCGACAGGAGGGACCGGGGAGCTGTTTTTT. The chain is built from TRBV5-1 and TRBJ2-2; D may correspond to TRBD1 or TRBD2 (6 bases each). V dropped 4 bases and J dropped 5 bases, with 18 bases sitting between them. Germline V gene sequence: CDR1 SGHRS, CDR2 YFSETQ. This CDR3 has 16 residues.

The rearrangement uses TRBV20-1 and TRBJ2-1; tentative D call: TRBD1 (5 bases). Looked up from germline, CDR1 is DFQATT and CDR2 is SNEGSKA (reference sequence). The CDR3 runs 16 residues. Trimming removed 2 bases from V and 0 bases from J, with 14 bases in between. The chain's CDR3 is CSARKTAGSSYNEQFF. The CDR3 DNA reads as TGCAGTGCTAGAAAGACAGCTGGAAGCTCCTACAATGAGCAGTTCTTC.

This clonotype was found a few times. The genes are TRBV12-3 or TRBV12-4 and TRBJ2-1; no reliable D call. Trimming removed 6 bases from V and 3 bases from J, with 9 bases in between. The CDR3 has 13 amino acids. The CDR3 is CASSPINYNEQFF. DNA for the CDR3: TGTGCCAGCAGCCCTATCAACTACAATGAGCAGTTCTTC.

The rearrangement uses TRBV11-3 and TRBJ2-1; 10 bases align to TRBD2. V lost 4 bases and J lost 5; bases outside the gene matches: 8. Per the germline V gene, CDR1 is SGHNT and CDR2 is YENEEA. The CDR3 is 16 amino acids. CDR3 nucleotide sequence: TGTGCCAGCAGCTCGTCAGGAAGCGGGAGGGACAATGAGCAGTTCTTC. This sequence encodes CASSSSGSGRDNEQFF.

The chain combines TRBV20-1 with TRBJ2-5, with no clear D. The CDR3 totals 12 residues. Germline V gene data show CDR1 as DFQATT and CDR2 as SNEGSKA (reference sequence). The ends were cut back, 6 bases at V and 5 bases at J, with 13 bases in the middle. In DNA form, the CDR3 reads TGCAGTGCGCGGATAGCATGGGAGACCCAGTACTTC. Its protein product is CSARIAWETQYF.

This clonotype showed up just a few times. The CDR3 reads CASSPTPAGTNYGYTF. In DNA, the CDR3 is TGTGCCAGCAGCCCCACCCCAGCAGGAACTAACTATGGCTACACCTTC. The genes are TRBV5-5 and TRBJ1-2; D not resolved. Germline V gives CDR1 SGHKS, CDR2 YYEKEE (reference sequence). Trimming removed 4 bases at V and 0 bases at J, with 16 bases between. The CDR3 totals 16 residues. Full variable domain (rest looked up from reference TRBV5-5 and TRBJ1-2): DAGVTQSPTHLIKTRGQQVTLRCSPISGHKSVSWYQQVLGQGPQFIFQYYEKEERGRGNFPDRFSARQFPNYSSELNVNALLLGDSALYLCASSPTPAGTNYGYTFGSGTRLTVV.

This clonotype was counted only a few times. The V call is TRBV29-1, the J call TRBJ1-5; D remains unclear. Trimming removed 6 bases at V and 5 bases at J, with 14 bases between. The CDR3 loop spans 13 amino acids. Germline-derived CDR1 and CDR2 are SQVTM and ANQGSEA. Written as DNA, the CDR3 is TGCAGCGTAGCGGGTAGCGTTGATCAGCCCCAGCATTTT. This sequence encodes CSVAGSVDQPQHF.

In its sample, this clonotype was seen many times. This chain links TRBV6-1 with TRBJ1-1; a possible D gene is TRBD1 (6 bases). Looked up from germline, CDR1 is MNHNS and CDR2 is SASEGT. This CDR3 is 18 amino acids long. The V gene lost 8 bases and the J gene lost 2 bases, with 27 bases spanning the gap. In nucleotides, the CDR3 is TGTGCCAGCCACCCGCTTTATAGTTACAGGGCCAAAAACACTGAAGCTTTCTTT. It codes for CASHPLYSYRAKNTEAFF.

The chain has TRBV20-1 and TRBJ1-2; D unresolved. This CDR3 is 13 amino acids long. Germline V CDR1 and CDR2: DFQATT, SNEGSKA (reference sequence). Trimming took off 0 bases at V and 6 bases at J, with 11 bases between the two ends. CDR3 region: CSARERGIDGYTF. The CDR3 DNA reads TGCAGTGCTAGAGAAAGAGGCATTGATGGCTACACCTTC.

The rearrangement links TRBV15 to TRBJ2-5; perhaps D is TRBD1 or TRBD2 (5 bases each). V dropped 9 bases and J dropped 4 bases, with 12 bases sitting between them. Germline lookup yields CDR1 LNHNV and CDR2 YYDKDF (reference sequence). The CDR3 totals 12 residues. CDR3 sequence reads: CATYRDGETQYF. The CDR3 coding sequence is TGTGCCACGTACCGGGACGGAGAGACCCAGTACTTC. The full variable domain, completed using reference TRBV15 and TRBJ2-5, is DAMVIQNPRYQVTQFGKPVTLSCSQTLNHNVMYWYQQKSSQAPKLLFHYYDKDFNNEADTPDNFQSRRPNTSFCFLDIRSPGLGDTAMYLCATYRDGETQYFGPGTRLLVL.

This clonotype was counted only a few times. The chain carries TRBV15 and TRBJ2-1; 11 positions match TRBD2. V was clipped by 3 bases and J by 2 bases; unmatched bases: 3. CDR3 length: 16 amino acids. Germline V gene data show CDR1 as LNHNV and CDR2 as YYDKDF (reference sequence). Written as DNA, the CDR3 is TGTGCCACCAGCAGCCGTAGCGGGGGGGCCTACAATGAGCAGTTCTTC. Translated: CATSSRSGGAYNEQFF.